The 30 T cell receptor beta chains below were found in one sample sequenced in a study of T cell responses to AZD1222 COVID-19 vaccine. Method: immunoSEQ multiplex PCR; TCRdb's copy keeps in-frame clones and lacks some. The data contain about 110,000 clones, around 90% of them singletons. Sequenced material: peripheral blood, taken on day 0 of AZD1222 vaccination. The receptors were sampled from an adult in good health.

The chain recombines TRBV19 with TRBJ1-5; 7 bases agree with TRBD1. Per the germline V gene, CDR1 is LNHDA and CDR2 is SQIVND (reference sequence). The CDR3 spans 17 residues. V was clipped by 1 base and J by 0 bases; unmatched bases: 6. CDR3 residues: CASSIGGDRYSNQPQHF. The CDR3, as DNA: TGTGCCAGTAGTATAGGGGGGGACAGATATAGCAATCAGCCCCAGCATTTT.

This clone was found a few times. The CDR3 region is CASSALGTQSYEQYF. The CDR3, as DNA: TGTGCCAGTAGTGCCCTGGGAACACAGTCCTACGAGCAGTACTTC. This chain uses TRBV19 with TRBJ2-7, with D unclear. Germline assignment: CDR1 LNHDA and CDR2 SQIVND (reference sequence). The CDR3 runs 15 residues. Deletions cut 5 bases from V and 1 base from J, with 15 bases between.

The chain recombines TRBV19 with TRBJ1-5; maybe TRBD1 (6 bases). V was cut by 3 bases and J by 4 bases, with 16 bases left in between. Germline values: CDR1 LNHDA, CDR2 SQIVND (reference sequence). The CDR3 contains 16 residues. This CDR3 reads CASSILQGISNQPQHF. CDR3 DNA: TGTGCCAGTAGTATTCTGCAGGGGATATCTAATCAGCCCCAGCATTTT. The variable domain in full, completed from reference TRBV19 and TRBJ1-5, reads DGGITQSPKYLFRKEGQNVTLSCEQNLNHDAMYWYRQDPGQGLRLIYYSQIVNDFQKGDIAEGYSVSREKKESFPLTVTSAQKNPTAFYLCASSILQGISNQPQHFGDGTRLSIL.

The chain couples TRBV12-3 or TRBV12-4 to TRBJ1-5; maybe TRBD1 (5 bases). Trimming cost V 7 bases and J 7 bases, with 11 bases left between them. The CDR3 totals 12 residues. The CDR3 loop reads CASTVWGQPQHF. CDR3 nucleotides: TGTGCCAGCACCGTATGGGGGCAGCCCCAGCATTTT.

The gene calls are TRBV27 and TRBJ2-1; 8 bases map to TRBD2. This CDR3 has 15 amino acids. The ends lost 3 bases at V and 4 bases at J; junction bases unmatched: 5. Looked up from germline, CDR1 is MNHEY and CDR2 is SMNVEV (reference sequence). This CDR3 is CASSFERGPYNEQFF. For the CDR3, the DNA is TGTGCCAGCAGTTTTGAGCGGGGGCCTTACAATGAGCAGTTCTTC.

The chain has TRBV4-1 and TRBJ2-1; D may match TRBD1 or TRBD2 (5 bases each). CDR1 is MGHRA, CDR2 YSYEKL, per germline. This CDR3 has 15 residues. Trimming took off 4 bases at V and 7 bases at J, with 17 bases between the two ends. CDR3 bases: TGCGCCAGCAGCCTCCGCCGGGACCCAGGGAATGAGCAGTTCTTC. It specifies CASSLRRDPGNEQFF.

V gene TRBV28 combines with J gene TRBJ2-3, with 7 positions matching TRBD2. Germline CDR1 and CDR2: MDHEN and SYDVKM. There are 19 residues in the CDR3. With 0 bases clipped from V and 1 base from J, the junction kept 13 bases outside the gene matches. The CDR3 bases are TGTGCCAGCAGTTTATGGGGACTAAGTAGGGCCCCGGGCACAGATACGCAGTATTTT. Its protein is CASSLWGLSRAPGTDTQYF.

This rearrangement joins TRBV6-5 to TRBJ1-6; TRBD1 is a possible D gene (5 bases). Germline values: CDR1 MNHEY, CDR2 SVGAGI. The V end lost 6 bases, the J end lost 7 bases, and 16 bases lay between the germline ends. The CDR3 is 15 residues long. The CDR3 loop reads CASRPGWGGNSPLHF. DNA for the CDR3: TGTGCCAGCAGACCAGGATGGGGGGGAAATTCACCCCTCCACTTT.

This chain connects TRBV15 to TRBJ1-1, with D uncertain. The V gene's germline CDR1 is LNHNV and CDR2 YYDKDF (reference sequence). Trimming took off 1 base at V and 6 bases at J, with 12 bases between the two ends. The CDR3 is 14 amino acids. The CDR3 region is CATSRGLLDSEAFF. The DNA for the CDR3 is TGTGCCACCAGCAGAGGTTTGCTAGACTCTGAAGCTTTCTTT. Full variable domain (outside the CDR3, taken from reference TRBV15 and TRBJ1-1): DAMVIQNPRYQVTQFGKPVTLSCSQTLNHNVMYWYQQKSSQAPKLLFHYYDKDFNNEADTPDNFQSRRPNTSFCFLDIRSPGLGDTAMYLCATSRGLLDSEAFFGQGTRLTVV.

The chain has TRBV9 and TRBJ1-4; D remains ambiguous. V shed 4 bases and J shed 0 bases, with 13 bases lying between them. The germline gives CDR1 SGDLS, CDR2 YYNGEE. The CDR3 sequence is 16 residues long. The CDR3 sequence: CASSPYRDPTNEKLFF. The CDR3 region has the DNA TGTGCCAGCAGCCCCTACCGGGATCCAACTAATGAAAAACTGTTTTTT.

In the case of this clone: A much larger clone lies a single base off, so this may be a read error. The genes are TRBV7-2 and TRBJ1-5, with D possibly TRBD1 on 5 matching bases. The V end lost 3 bases, the J end lost 2 bases, and 8 bases lay between the germline ends. Germline V lookup: CDR1 SGHTA, CDR2 FQGNSA. The CDR3 consists of 14 residues. CDR3 protein: CASSFRDGNQPQHF. The CDR3, as DNA: TGTGCCAGCAGCTTCCGGGACGGCAATCAGCCCCAGCATTTT.

The chain recombines TRBV5-6 with TRBJ1-4; 10 bases agree with TRBD1. Trimming at V came to 1 base and at J to 8 bases, leaving 5 bases not matched to a gene. This CDR3 has 15 residues. Germline CDR1 and CDR2: SGHDT and YYEEEE. The CDR3 DNA reads TGTGCCAGCAGCTTGCGACAGGGGGCATTGGAAAAACTGTTTTTT. As protein: CASSLRQGALEKLFF.

The genes are TRBV9 and TRBJ2-3; 7 bases agree with TRBD1. Germline V gives CDR1 SGDLS, CDR2 YYNGEE. J was trimmed by 5 bases and V by 0 bases; bases with no gene match: 9. CDR3 length: 16 amino acids. CDR3 sequence: CASSVGGGRQGDTQYF. The CDR3 bases are TGTGCCAGCAGCGTAGGAGGAGGAAGACAGGGAGATACGCAGTATTTT.

The chain uses TRBV7-2 and TRBJ1-5; 11 bases map to TRBD1. V dropped 5 bases and J dropped 7; count of bases not matched to a gene: 10. The CDR3 has 16 amino acids. CDR1 is SGHTA and CDR2 is FQGNSA in the germline V gene. DNA of the CDR3: TGTGCCAGCAGCGCACGGCCGGGGACAGGGGGACAGCCCCAGCATTTT. It encodes CASSARPGTGGQPQHF.

The gene calls are TRBV3-1 (or the pseudogene TRBV3-2) and TRBJ2-1; TRBD2 matches 8 bases. Germline V lookup: CDR1 LGHDT, CDR2 YNNKEL (reference sequence). The CDR3 sequence is 18 residues long. Trimming removed 4 bases from V and 8 bases from J; junction bases left unmatched: 19. The CDR3 DNA follows: TGTGCCAGCAGCCCACCGACGAAGAGAACGGGAGGGCCCCATGAGCAGTTCTTC. Its protein is CASSPPTKRTGGPHEQFF.

V is TRBV14 and J is TRBJ1-1; D unclear. CDR3 length: 12 amino acids. The V and J ends lost 6 bases and 2 bases respectively, with 7 bases between them. Per germline, CDR1 SGHDN and CDR2 FVKESK. CDR3 in DNA: TGTGCCAGCAGGGAGATTAACACTGAAGCTTTCTTT. Its protein is CASREINTEAFF.

This clone came up a few times. J is TRBJ1-5 and V is TRBV28; D remains ambiguous. Trimming stripped 3 bases from V and 3 bases from J, with 15 bases between. The V gene's germline CDR1 is MDHEN and CDR2 SYDVKM. CDR3 length: 16 amino acids. The chain's CDR3 is CASSFPAQRINQPQHF. DNA for the CDR3: TGTGCCAGCAGTTTTCCCGCCCAACGAATCAATCAGCCCCAGCATTTT.

This chain joins TRBV19 and TRBJ1-2; 11 bases agree with TRBD1. Trimming at V came to 3 bases and at J to 4 bases, leaving 10 bases not matched to a gene. Germline lookup yields CDR1 LNHDA and CDR2 SQIVND (reference sequence). The CDR3 is made up of 17 amino acids. The CDR3 sequence: CASSIVAGQGAPYGYTF. In DNA form, the CDR3 reads TGTGCCAGTAGTATCGTTGCTGGACAGGGGGCTCCCTATGGCTACACCTTC.

The chain carries TRBV5-6 and TRBJ1-1, with D hard to call. Germline V CDR1 and CDR2: SGHDT, YYEEEE. V gave up 0 bases and J gave up 4 bases, with 13 bases separating them. The CDR3 has 15 amino acids. Here the CDR3 reads CASSLAGRVPTEAFF. The CDR3 DNA is TGTGCCAGCAGCTTGGCAGGACGGGTTCCCACTGAAGCTTTCTTT.

The J gene is TRBJ2-7, the V gene TRBV6-1; D is unresolved. The CDR3 loop spans 13 amino acids. Trimming took 0 bases from V and 3 from J, leaving 6 bases between them. Germline lookup yields CDR1 MNHNS and CDR2 SASEGT. The CDR3 sequence: CASSEAGYYEQYF. The CDR3 coding sequence is TGTGCCAGCAGTGAAGCAGGTTACTACGAGCAGTACTTC.

The V gene is TRBV18, the J gene TRBJ2-2, with a weak D call TRBD2 (5 bases). The CDR3 has 14 residues. The germline V gene encodes CDR1 KGHSH and CDR2 LQKENI. Trimming cost V 6 bases and J 1 base, with 9 bases left between them. CDR3 residues: CASSPSGNTGELFF. The CDR3 DNA reads TGTGCCAGCTCCCCCAGCGGGAACACCGGGGAGCTGTTTTTT.

The V and J genes are TRBV5-5 and TRBJ1-2, with D uncertain. Germline V gene sequence: CDR1 SGHKS, CDR2 YYEKEE (reference sequence). This CDR3 region has 14 residues. Trimming took 4 bases from V and 0 from J, leaving 10 bases between them. CDR3 sequence: CASSPDGANYGYTF. Written as DNA, the CDR3 is TGTGCCAGCAGCCCGGACGGAGCTAACTATGGCTACACCTTC.

The rearrangement joins TRBV12-5 to TRBJ2-1; 10 nucleotides match TRBD2. This CDR3 has 18 residues. J gave up 0 bases and V 1 base, and 6 bases lay outside the gene matches. CDR1 is LGHNT, CDR2 FRNRAP, per germline. For the CDR3, the DNA is TGTGCTAGTGGTTTGGGGGCCGGGACTAGCGTCTCCTACAATGAGCAGTTCTTC. The encoded protein is CASGLGAGTSVSYNEQFF.

The V call is TRBV5-4, the J call TRBJ2-6, with D possibly TRBD1 on 6 matching bases. Germline assignment: CDR1 SGHNT and CDR2 YYREEE (reference sequence). V dropped 7 bases and J dropped 0 bases, with 11 bases sitting between them. There are 15 residues in the CDR3. CDR3 amino acids: CASYRVSSGANVLTF. The DNA of the CDR3 is TGTGCCAGCTACAGGGTGAGCTCTGGGGCCAACGTCCTGACTTTC.

The chain combines TRBV7-3 with TRBJ1-2; D is possibly TRBD1 (5 bases). V lost 4 bases and J 4 bases, leaving 19 bases between the germline ends. CDR3 length: 16 amino acids. In germline, CDR1 is SGHTA, CDR2 FQGTGA. Here the CDR3 reads CASSSRGVPWGYGYTF. The CDR3 bases are TGTGCCAGCAGCTCCCGGGGGGTACCGTGGGGCTATGGCTACACCTTC.

The V call is TRBV6-2 or TRBV6-3, the J call TRBJ1-1, with D maybe TRBD1 (6 bases). V lost 4 bases to trimming and J lost 1 base, with 16 bases between them. The CDR3 contains 16 residues. Germline V CDR1 and CDR2: MNHEY, SVGEGT. This CDR3 reads CASSLGVGQSNTEAFF. In DNA, the CDR3 is TGTGCCAGCAGTTTGGGTGTAGGACAGTCGAACACTGAAGCTTTCTTT.

This chain uses TRBV19 with TRBJ1-3; a possible D gene is TRBD1 (5 bases). This CDR3 is 17 amino acids long. Per the germline V gene, CDR1 is LNHDA and CDR2 is SQIVND (reference sequence). The ends were cut back, 5 bases at V and 4 bases at J, with 21 bases in the middle. Here the CDR3 reads CASSARSSGYSGNTIYF. In DNA, the CDR3 is TGTGCCAGTAGTGCGCGCTCATCAGGGTATAGCGGAAACACCATATATTTT. The whole variable domain, filled in from reference TRBV19 and TRBJ1-3, reads DGGITQSPKYLFRKEGQNVTLSCEQNLNHDAMYWYRQDPGQGLRLIYYSQIVNDFQKGDIAEGYSVSREKKESFPLTVTSAQKNPTAFYLCASSARSSGYSGNTIYFGEGSWLTVV.

This clone has just a few counts. The V gene is TRBV7-2, the J gene TRBJ2-3; D unresolved. Trimming took 2 bases from V and 3 from J, leaving 6 bases between them. The CDR3 has 13 residues. Germline V lookup: CDR1 SGHTA, CDR2 FQGNSA. CDR3 sequence (DNA): TGTGCCAGCAGCTTAAAATGGACAGATACGCAGTATTTT. Its protein is CASSLKWTDTQYF.

DNA for the CDR3: TGCGCCAGCAGCTCTGGACAGCGCGAGCCCTACGAGCAGTACTTC. It translates to CASSSGQREPYEQYF. V is TRBV5-1 and J is TRBJ2-7; maybe TRBD1 (6 bases). V lost 3 bases, J lost 2 bases, and 15 bases lay in between. The CDR3 covers 15 residues. CDR1 is SGHRS and CDR2 is YFSETQ in the germline V gene.

CDR3 in DNA: TGTGCCAGTGCTCAGGGAGCAAGCACAGATACGCAGTATTTT. Translated: CASAQGASTDTQYF. The chain links TRBV9 to TRBJ2-3; either TRBD1 or TRBD2 may fit D (5 bases each). The CDR3 is made up of 14 amino acids. The V end lost 8 bases, the J end lost 0 bases, and 13 bases lay between the germline ends. Germline-derived CDR1 and CDR2 are SGDLS and YYNGEE.